The 12 T cell receptor beta chains below were found in one sample sequenced in a study of T cell changes during pregnancy in multiple sclerosis. The data were produced by immunoSEQ multiplex PCR, yet TCRdb's version contains in-frame clones alone and is incomplete. Of 30,000 to 35,000 clones in the sample, nearly 90% were seen once. Sequencing used CD4+ T cells from peripheral blood mononuclear cells, obtained in the third trimester of pregnancy. The receptors were sampled from a female donor in good health, enrolled as a control in a pregnancy study.

The rearrangement uses TRBV9 and TRBJ1-1; D is perhaps TRBD1 (6 bases). Germline V gene data show CDR1 as SGDLS and CDR2 as YYNGEE. The CDR3 contains 17 residues. Trimming stripped 0 bases from V and 1 base from J, with 16 bases between. The CDR3 bases are TGTGCCAGCAGCGTAGTGGGGGTAGGGGGGGGGAACACTGAAGCTTTCTTT. Translation gives CASSVVGVGGGNTEAFF.

The chain couples TRBV6-1 to TRBJ1-1; D perhaps matches TRBD1 (6 bases). CDR1 and CDR2 (germline): MNHNS, SASEGT. The CDR3 consists of 15 residues. V lost 8 bases to trimming and J lost 1 base, with 17 bases between them. Written as DNA, the CDR3 is TGTGCCAGCCTGGAAGGGGCCAGGGGGAACACTGAAGCTTTCTTT. Protein: CASLEGARGNTEAFF.

This clone was seen just once. This rearrangement joins TRBV7-8 to TRBJ2-1, with D unresolved. Germline V gene lookup returns CDR1 SGHVS and CDR2 FQNEAQ. The CDR3 extends over 13 amino acids. The V gene lost 8 bases and the J gene lost 0 bases, with 8 bases spanning the gap. This CDR3 reads CASEASSYNEQFF. CDR3 in DNA: TGTGCCAGCGAAGCGAGCTCCTACAATGAGCAGTTCTTC.

The rearrangement uses TRBV19 and TRBJ2-7, with 7 bases aligning to TRBD2. J gave up 3 bases and V 7 bases, and 12 bases lay outside the gene matches. Germline loops: CDR1 LNHDA, CDR2 SQIVND (reference sequence). The CDR3 has 15 residues. The chain's CDR3 is CASKVGASGYYEQYF. CDR3 nucleotides: TGTGCCAGTAAAGTCGGGGCTAGCGGATACTACGAGCAGTACTTC.

The gene calls are TRBV2 and TRBJ2-2; D may be TRBD2 (5 bases). The CDR3 runs to 15 residues. The V end was cut by 6 bases, the J end by 6 bases, with 17 bases between. Germline V lookup: CDR1 SNHLY, CDR2 FYNNEI. CDR3 nucleotides: TGTGCCAGCAGCGGACTCGCCAGCAAGGCCGGGGAGCTGTTTTTT. Amino acids: CASSGLASKAGELFF.

This rearrangement joins TRBV20-1 to TRBJ2-3; unclear D gene. The germline V gene has CDR1 DFQATT and CDR2 SNEGSKA (reference sequence). This CDR3 comprises 10 residues. Trimming cost V 5 bases and J 4 bases, with 4 bases left between them. CDR3 residues: CSALADTQYF. The DNA of the CDR3 is TGCAGTGCTTTAGCAGATACGCAGTATTTT.

The sample holds one count of this clone. J is TRBJ2-2 and V is TRBV2; D is undetermined. With 3 bases removed from V and 8 bases from J, the gap between germline ends came to 10 bases. In germline, CDR1 is SNHLY, CDR2 FYNNEI. The CDR3 has 13 amino acids. CDR3 nucleotides: TGTGCCAGCAGTGATCCCCCTAGGGGGGAGCTGTTTTTT. Its protein product is CASSDPPRGELFF.

This chain uses TRBV5-4 with TRBJ2-7, with TRBD2 matching over 11 bases. This CDR3 region has 19 residues. Germline V gene lookup returns CDR1 SGHNT and CDR2 YYREEE (reference sequence). The trim removed 4 bases at V and 3 bases at J, leaving 18 bases unmatched. The CDR3 region has the DNA TGTGCCAGCAGCGGGGGGGCTAGCGGGAGGTCACAGGCATTCTACGAGCAGTACTTC. It codes for CASSGGASGRSQAFYEQYF.

V and J are TRBV7-2 and TRBJ2-3; D unresolved. Germline V gene data show CDR1 as SGHTA and CDR2 as FQGNSA. V was cut by 4 bases and J by 2 bases, with 10 bases left in between. This CDR3 is built from 14 residues. CDR3 protein: CASSSRSPTDTQYF. The CDR3 coding sequence is TGTGCCAGCAGCTCCCGGAGTCCCACAGATACGCAGTATTTT.

The chain has TRBV4-3 and TRBJ1-4; D may be TRBD1 (6 bases). The CDR3 totals 15 residues. Germline V CDR1 and CDR2: LGHNA, YSLEER. V was trimmed by 0 bases and J by 7 bases, leaving 12 bases between them. CDR3 amino acids: CASSQDRGGLEKLFF. CDR3 coding DNA: TGCGCCAGCAGCCAAGATAGGGGGGGCCTTGAAAAACTGTTTTTT.

The CDR3 loop reads CASSLARLGTYEQYF. The CDR3 coding sequence is TGTGCCAGCAGCTTAGCGAGACTAGGAACCTACGAGCAGTACTTC. The genes are TRBV7-8 and TRBJ2-7; possible D gene TRBD2, 6 bases. In germline, CDR1 is SGHVS, CDR2 FQNEAQ. There are 15 residues in the CDR3. V gave up 0 bases and J gave up 2 bases, with 11 bases separating them.

J is TRBJ1-5 and V is TRBV6-1, with TRBD1 matching over 9 bases. CDR1 MNHNS and CDR2 SASEGT come from the germline V gene. CDR3 size: 14 residues. J was trimmed by 6 bases and V by 8 bases; bases with no gene match: 8. CDR3 nucleotides: TGTGCCAGCCATCTGGGACAGGGCGGTCAGCCCCAGCATTTT. Its translation is CASHLGQGGQPQHF.